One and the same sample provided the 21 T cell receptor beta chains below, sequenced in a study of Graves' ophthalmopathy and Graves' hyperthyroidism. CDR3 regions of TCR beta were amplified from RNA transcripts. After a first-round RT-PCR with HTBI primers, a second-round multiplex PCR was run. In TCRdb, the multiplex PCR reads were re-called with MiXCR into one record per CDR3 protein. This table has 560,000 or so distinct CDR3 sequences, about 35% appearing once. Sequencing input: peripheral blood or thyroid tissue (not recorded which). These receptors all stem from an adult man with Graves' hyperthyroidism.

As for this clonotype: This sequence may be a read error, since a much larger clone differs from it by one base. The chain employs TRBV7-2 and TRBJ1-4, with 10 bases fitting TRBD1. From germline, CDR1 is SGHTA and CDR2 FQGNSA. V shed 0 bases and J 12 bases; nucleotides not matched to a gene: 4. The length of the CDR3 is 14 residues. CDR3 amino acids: CASSLATGGTQLFF. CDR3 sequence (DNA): TGTGCCAGCAGCTTAGCGACAGGGGGCACACAACTGTTTTTT.

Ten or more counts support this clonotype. The CDR3 sequence: CSVVGSNPNTGELFF. The CDR3 DNA follows: TGCAGCGTTGTCGGCAGTAACCCGAACACCGGGGAGCTGTTTTTT. The chain combines TRBV29-1 with TRBJ2-2; D call uncertain. Looked up from germline, CDR1 is SQVTM and CDR2 is ANQGSEA. The CDR3 has 15 residues. V was trimmed by 4 bases and J by 0 bases, leaving 12 bases between them.

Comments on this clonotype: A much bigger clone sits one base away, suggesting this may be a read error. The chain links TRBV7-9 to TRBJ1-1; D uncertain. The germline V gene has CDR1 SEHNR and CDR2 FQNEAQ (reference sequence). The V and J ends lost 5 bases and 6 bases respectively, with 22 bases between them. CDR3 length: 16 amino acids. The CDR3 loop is CASSNSFGGEHAEAFF. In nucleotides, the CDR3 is TGTGCCAGCAGCAACTCGTTTGGCGGGGAACACGCTGAAGCTTTCTTT.

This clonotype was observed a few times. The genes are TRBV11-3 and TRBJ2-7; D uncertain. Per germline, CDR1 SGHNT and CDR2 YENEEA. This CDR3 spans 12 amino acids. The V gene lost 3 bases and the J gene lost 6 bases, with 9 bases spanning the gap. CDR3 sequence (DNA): TGTGCCAGCAGCTTCGAAAGTGGCGAGCAGTACTTC. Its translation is CASSFESGEQYF.

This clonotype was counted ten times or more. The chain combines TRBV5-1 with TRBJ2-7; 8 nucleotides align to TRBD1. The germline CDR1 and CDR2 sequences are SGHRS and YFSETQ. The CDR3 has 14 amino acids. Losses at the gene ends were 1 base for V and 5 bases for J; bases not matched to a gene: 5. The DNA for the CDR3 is TGCGCCAGCAGCTTGAGCAGGGGGCTCGACGAGCAGTACTTC. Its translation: CASSLSRGLDEQYF.

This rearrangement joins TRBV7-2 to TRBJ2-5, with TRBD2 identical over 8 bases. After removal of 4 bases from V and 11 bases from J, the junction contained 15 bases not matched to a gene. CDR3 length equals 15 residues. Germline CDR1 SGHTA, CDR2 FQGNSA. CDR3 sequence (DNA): TGTGCCAGCAGCTCCCTTCCGGGGGGGTCAGATACGCAGTACTTC. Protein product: CASSSLPGGSDTQYF.

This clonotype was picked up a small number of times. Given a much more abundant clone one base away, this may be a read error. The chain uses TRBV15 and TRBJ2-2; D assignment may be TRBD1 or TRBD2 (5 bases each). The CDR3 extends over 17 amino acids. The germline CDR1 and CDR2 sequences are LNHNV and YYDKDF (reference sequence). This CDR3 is CATSRDLVGTNTGELVF. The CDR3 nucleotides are TGTGCCACCAGCAGAGATCTTGTGGGGACGAACACCGGGGAGCTGGTTTTT.

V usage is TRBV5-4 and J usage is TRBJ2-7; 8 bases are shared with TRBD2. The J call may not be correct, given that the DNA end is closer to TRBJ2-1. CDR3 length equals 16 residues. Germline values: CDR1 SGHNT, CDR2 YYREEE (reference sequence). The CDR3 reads CASSLVSGGGYNEQFF. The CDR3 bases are TGTGCCAGCAGCTTGGTGTCGGGAGGGGGATACAATGAGCAGTTCTTC.

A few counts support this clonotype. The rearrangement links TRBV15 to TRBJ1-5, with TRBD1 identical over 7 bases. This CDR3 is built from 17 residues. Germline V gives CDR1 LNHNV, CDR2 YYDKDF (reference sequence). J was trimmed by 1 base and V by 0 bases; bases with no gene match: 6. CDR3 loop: CATSRDLGTVSNQPQHF. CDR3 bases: TGTGCCACCAGCAGAGATCTGGGGACAGTAAGCAATCAGCCCCAGCATTTT.

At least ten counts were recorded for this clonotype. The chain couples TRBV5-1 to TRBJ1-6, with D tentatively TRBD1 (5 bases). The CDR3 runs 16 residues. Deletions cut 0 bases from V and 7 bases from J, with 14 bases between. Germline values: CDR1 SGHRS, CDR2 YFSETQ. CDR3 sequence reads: CASSLEPGRTNSPLHF. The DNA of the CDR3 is TGCGCCAGCAGCTTGGAACCAGGGCGAACCAATTCACCCCTCCACTTT.

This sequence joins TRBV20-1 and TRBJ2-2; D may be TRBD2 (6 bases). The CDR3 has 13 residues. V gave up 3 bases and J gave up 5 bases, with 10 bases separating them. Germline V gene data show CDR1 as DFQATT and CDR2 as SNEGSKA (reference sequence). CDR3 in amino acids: CSASRDSTGELFF. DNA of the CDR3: TGCAGTGCTAGCCGGGACTCAACCGGGGAGCTGTTTTTT.

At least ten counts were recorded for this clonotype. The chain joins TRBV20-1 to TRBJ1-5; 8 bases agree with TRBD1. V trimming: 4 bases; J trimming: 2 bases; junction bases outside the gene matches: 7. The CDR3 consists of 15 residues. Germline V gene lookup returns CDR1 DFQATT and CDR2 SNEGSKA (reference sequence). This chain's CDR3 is CSATDRGIRNQPQHF. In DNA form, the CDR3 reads TGCAGTGCTACCGACAGGGGAATTCGCAATCAGCCCCAGCATTTT.

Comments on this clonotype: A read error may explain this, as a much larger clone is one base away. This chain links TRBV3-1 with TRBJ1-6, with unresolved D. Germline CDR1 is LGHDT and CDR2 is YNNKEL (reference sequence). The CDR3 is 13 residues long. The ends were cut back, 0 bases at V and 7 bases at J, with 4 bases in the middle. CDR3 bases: TGTGCCAGCAGCCAAGACAGGAATTCACCCCTCCACTTT. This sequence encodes CASSQDRNSPLHF.

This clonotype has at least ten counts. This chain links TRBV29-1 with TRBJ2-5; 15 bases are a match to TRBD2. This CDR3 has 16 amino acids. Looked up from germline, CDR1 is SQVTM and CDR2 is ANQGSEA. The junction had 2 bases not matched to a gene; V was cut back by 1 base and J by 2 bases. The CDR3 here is CSVEGTSGRAQETQYF. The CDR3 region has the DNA TGCAGCGTTGAAGGGACTAGCGGGAGGGCTCAAGAGACCCAGTACTTC.

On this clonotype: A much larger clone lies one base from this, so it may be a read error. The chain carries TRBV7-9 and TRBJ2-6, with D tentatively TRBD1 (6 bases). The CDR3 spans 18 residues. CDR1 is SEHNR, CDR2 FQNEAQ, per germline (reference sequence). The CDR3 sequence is CASSLADRPHSRANVLTF. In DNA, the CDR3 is TGTGCCAGCAGCTTAGCGGACAGACCGCACTCTAGGGCCAACGTCCTGACTTTC.

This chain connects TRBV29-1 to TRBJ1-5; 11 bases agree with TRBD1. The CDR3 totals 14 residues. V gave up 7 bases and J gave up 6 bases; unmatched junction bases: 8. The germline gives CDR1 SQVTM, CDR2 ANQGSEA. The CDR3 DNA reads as TGCAGCGCCGGGACAGGGGGTGGGACTCAGCCCCAGCATTTT. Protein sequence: CSAGTGGGTQPQHF.

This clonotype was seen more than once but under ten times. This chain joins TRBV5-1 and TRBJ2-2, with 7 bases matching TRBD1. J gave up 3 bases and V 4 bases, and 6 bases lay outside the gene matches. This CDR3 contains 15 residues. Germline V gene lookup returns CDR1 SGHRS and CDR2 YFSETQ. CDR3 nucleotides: TGCGCCAGCAGCGACCGGGACAGACACACCGGGGAGCTGTTTTTT. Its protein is CASSDRDRHTGELFF.

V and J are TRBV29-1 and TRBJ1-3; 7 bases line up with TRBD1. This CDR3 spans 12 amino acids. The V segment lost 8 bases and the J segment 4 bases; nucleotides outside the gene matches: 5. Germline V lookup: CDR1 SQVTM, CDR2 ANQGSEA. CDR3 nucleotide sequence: TGCAGCAGTGCGACAGGGGGAAACACCATATATTTT. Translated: CSSATGGNTIYF. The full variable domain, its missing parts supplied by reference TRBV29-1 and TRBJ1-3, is SAVISQKPSRDICQRGTSLTIQCQVDSQVTMMFWYRQQPGQSLTLIATANQGSEATYESGFVIDKFPISRPNLTFSTLTVSNMSPEDSSIYLCSSATGGNTIYFGEGSWLTVV.

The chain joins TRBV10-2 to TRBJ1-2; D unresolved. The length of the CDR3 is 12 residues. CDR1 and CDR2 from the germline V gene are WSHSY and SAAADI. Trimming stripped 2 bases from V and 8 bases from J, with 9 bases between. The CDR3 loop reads CASSEGVWGYTF. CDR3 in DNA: TGCGCCAGCAGTGAGGGGGTTTGGGGCTACACCTTC.

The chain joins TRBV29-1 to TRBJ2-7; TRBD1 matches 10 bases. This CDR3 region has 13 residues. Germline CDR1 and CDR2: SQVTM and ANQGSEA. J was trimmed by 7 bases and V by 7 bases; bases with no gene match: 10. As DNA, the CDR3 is TGCAGCGCTGGGACCGGGACAGGGGAAGAGCAGTACTTC. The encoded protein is CSAGTGTGEEQYF.

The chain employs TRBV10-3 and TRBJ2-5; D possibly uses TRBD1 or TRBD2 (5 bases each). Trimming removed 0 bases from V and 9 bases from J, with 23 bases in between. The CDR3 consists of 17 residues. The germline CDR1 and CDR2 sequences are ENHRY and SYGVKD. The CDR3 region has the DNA TGTGCCATCAGTGAGTCCCGCTCCGGGACGGTGCATCAGCCCCAGTACTTC. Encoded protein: CAISESRSGTVHQPQYF.